This T cell receptor beta chain came from a study of graft-versus-host responses after intestinal transplantation. Study details: Uniformly, recipients were administered anti-thymocyte globulin induction with subsequent tacrolimus and steroids for 2 to 3 years.

Sequencing used immunoSEQ multiplex PCR; TCRdb keeps in-frame clones, though not all of them. The sample yields approximately 100,000 clones, more than 75% seen once. The germline V gene has CDR1 SGHNT and CDR2 YYREEE (reference sequence). This CDR3 has 15 amino acids. Trimming at V came to 4 bases and at J to 7 bases, leaving 9 bases not matched to a gene. The sequence was collected from a human patient who received an intestinal transplant, so some T cells may come from the graft donor. The sequencing here drew on PBMCs, taken 255 days after intestinal transplant. The chain has TRBV5-4 and TRBJ2-7; 12 positions match TRBD2. The CDR3 DNA is TGTGCCAGCAGCGCCTCTAGCGGGGGGGCGAGGGAGCAGTACTTC. It yields the protein CASSASSGGAREQYF. Based on the CDR3 plus reference TRBV5-4 and TRBJ2-7, the full variable domain is ETGVTQSPTHLIKTRGQQVTLRCSSQSGHNTVSWYQQALGQGPQFIFQYYREEENGRGNFPPRFSGLQFPNYSSELNVNALELDDSALYLCASSASSGGAREQYFGPGTRLTVT.